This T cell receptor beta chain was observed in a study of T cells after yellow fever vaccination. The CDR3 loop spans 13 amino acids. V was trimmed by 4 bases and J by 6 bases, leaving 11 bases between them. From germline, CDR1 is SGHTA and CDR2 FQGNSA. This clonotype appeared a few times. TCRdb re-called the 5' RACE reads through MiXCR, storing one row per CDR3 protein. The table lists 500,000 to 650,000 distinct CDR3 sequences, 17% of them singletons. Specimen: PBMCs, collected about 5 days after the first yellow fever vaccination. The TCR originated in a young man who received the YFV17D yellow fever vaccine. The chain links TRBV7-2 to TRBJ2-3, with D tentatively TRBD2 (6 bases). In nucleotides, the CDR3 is TGTGCCAGCAGCTCGTCTAGCGTTGATACGCAGTATTTT. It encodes CASSSSSVDTQYF.